Listed here is a single TCR beta chain. In germline, CDR1 is SGHKS, CDR2 YYEKEE (reference sequence). This CDR3 has 16 amino acids. V lost 1 base and J 2 bases, leaving 14 bases between the germline ends. In the study's own analysis: Reference gene primer amplification in the assay estimated nucleated cell counts. The table came from immunoSEQ multiplex PCR; TCRdb's copy has only in-frame clones and leaves some out. V and J calls and clone size come straight from that table; D and trimming were deduced from the DNA. This sample has about 120,000 clones; around nine tenths occur once, and the top ten carry 7.6%. The source of the sample is a study of blood T cell repertoires in COVID-19. The wider study: Collection of acute and convalescent COVID-19 samples took place in the United States, Italy and Spain.

The sample was peripheral blood. The chain employs TRBV5-5 and TRBJ2-3, with D maybe TRBD1 (5 bases). This TCR came from a man in his fifties or sixties with acute or convalescent COVID-19. The DNA of the CDR3 is TGTGCCAGCAGCTTGCAGGGCCAGCCGCACACAGATACGCAGTATTTT. It specifies CASSLQGQPHTDTQYF.